Below, 8 T cell receptor beta chains from the same sample are listed, as sequenced in a study of post-analysis software for immune sequencing data. Findings and limits, study-wide: Compared with controls, patients had more of about 5 TRBV segments, including TRBV5-6, TRBV5-1 and TRBV20-1.

Libraries were made from TCR beta cDNA, and they carried unique molecular identifiers. TCRdb re-analysed the PCR reads in MiXCR, keeping a single row per CDR3 protein. The repertoire holds 400,000 to 500,000 distinct CDR3 sequences, with roughly 38% as singletons. The antigens these receptors bind are not known. Sample: blood. These receptors originate from a girl aged 2-10 years with multiple sclerosis.

This clonotype was seen more than once but under ten times. The chain's CDR3 is CSAIRVGEDQPQHF. Written as DNA, the CDR3 is TGCAGTGCCATACGAGTCGGGGAGGATCAGCCCCAGCATTTT. V is TRBV20-1 and J is TRBJ1-5; D not resolved. The CDR3 is made up of 14 amino acids. Per the germline V gene, CDR1 is DFQATT and CDR2 is SNEGSKA (reference sequence). V was clipped by 6 bases and J by 5 bases, with 17 bases between them.

The V and J genes are TRBV7-2 and TRBJ2-3, with 9 bases aligning to TRBD2. There are 16 residues in the CDR3. Germline lookup yields CDR1 SGHTA and CDR2 FQGNSA. Losses at the gene ends were 1 base for V and 1 base for J; bases not matched to a gene: 3. Here the CDR3 reads CASSLVPSGGTDTQYF. The DNA for the CDR3 is TGTGCCAGCAGCTTAGTCCCTAGCGGGGGCACAGATACGCAGTATTTT.

The rearrangement joins TRBV28 to TRBJ1-2, with 9 bases fitting TRBD1. The CDR3 is 15 amino acids. V lost 5 bases and J lost 4; bases outside the gene matches: 8. The germline gives CDR1 MDHEN, CDR2 SYDVKM. CDR3 amino acids: CASSPRGQGPYGYTF. CDR3 DNA sequence: TGTGCCAGCAGTCCACGGGGACAGGGTCCCTATGGCTACACCTTC.

This sequence joins TRBV29-1 and TRBJ1-4; 8 bases line up with TRBD1. V was pared by 6 bases and J by 7 bases, with 7 bases of the junction left unmatched. In germline, CDR1 is SQVTM, CDR2 ANQGSEA. The length of the CDR3 is 13 residues. The CDR3 loop is CSVGDRGGEKLFF. Written as DNA, the CDR3 is TGCAGCGTCGGCGACAGGGGTGGTGAAAAACTGTTTTTT.

With regard to this clonotype: The final CDR3 position lacks the conserved phenylalanine or tryptophan, pointing to a likely read error. This CDR3 reads CSAPLAGERTQYV. The CDR3 DNA reads as TGCAGTGCTCCCCTAGCGGGGGAAAGGACCCAGTACGTC. The genes are TRBV20-1 and TRBJ2-5; 10 bases map to TRBD2. The CDR3 is made up of 13 amino acids. Germline CDR1 reads DFQATT; CDR2 reads SNEGSKA (reference sequence). Trimming cost V 5 bases and J 7 bases; bases outside gene matches: 7.

This clonotype was detected a few times. V gene TRBV20-1 combines with J gene TRBJ2-5; D remains unclear. The CDR3 totals 14 residues. Germline values: CDR1 DFQATT, CDR2 SNEGSKA (reference sequence). With 0 bases removed from V and 0 bases from J, the gap between germline ends came to 8 bases. CDR3 in DNA: TGCAGTGCTAGAGATCTTCTGTACCAAGAGACCCAGTACTTC. The encoded protein is CSARDLLYQETQYF.

This chain joins TRBV29-1 and TRBJ2-1; D remains unclear. Matching the DNA end better, TRBJ2-7 makes the J call doubtful. Germline CDR1 and CDR2: SQVTM and ANQGSEA. This CDR3 has 10 amino acids. CDR3 loop: CSVEVQEQYF. The CDR3 coding sequence is TGCAGCGTTGAAGTGCAGGAGCAGTACTTC.

As regards this clonotype: Without the conserved terminal phenylalanine or tryptophan, this CDR3 likely stems from a read error. No DNA is shown, since the ends of the CDR3 on it are uncertain; the CDR3 is the one TCRdb lists. The chain employs TRBV21-1 and TRBJ2-6; the D call TRBD1 from the table was never checked on the DNA. TRBV21-1 is marked as a pseudogene. The CDR3 is 15 residues long, ends included. The CDR3: CASMGRYSGANVLTV.